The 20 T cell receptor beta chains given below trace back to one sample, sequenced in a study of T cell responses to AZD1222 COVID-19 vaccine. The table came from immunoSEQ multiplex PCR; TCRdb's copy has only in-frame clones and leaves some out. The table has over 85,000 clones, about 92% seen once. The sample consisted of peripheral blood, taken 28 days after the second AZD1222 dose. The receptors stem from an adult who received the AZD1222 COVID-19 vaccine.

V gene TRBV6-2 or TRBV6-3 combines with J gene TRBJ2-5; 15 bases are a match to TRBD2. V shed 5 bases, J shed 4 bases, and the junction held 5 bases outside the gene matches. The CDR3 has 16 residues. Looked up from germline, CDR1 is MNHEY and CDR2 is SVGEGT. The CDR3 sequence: CASSGLAGGFLETQYF. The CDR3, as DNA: TGTGCCAGCAGTGGACTAGCGGGGGGGTTCTTAGAGACCCAGTACTTC.

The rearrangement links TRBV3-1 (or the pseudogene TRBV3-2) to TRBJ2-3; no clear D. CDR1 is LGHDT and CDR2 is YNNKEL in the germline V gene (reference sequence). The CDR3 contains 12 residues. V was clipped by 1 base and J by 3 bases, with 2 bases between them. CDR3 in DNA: TGTGCCAGCAGCCAAGTTACAGATACGCAGTATTTT. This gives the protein CASSQVTDTQYF.

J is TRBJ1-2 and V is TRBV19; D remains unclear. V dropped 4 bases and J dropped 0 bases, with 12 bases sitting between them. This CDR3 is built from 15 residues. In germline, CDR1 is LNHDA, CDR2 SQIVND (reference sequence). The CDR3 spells CASSTPRSTNYGYTF. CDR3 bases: TGTGCCAGTAGTACGCCCCGGTCCACTAACTATGGCTACACCTTC.

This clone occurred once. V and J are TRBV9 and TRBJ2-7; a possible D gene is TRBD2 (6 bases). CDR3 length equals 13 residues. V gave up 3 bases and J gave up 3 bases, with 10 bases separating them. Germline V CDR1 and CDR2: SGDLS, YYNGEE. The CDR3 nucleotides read TGTGCCAGCAGCGGCGGGGAGAACTACGAGCAGTACTTC. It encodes CASSGGENYEQYF.

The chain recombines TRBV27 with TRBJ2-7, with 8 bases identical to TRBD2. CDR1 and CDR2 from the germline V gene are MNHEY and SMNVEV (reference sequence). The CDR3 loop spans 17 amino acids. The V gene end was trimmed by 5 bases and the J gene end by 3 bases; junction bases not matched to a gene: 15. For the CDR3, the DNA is TGTGCCAGCAGTCCCCGGGAGGGCGGGGGGTTAAGCTACGAGCAGTACTTC. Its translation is CASSPREGGGLSYEQYF.

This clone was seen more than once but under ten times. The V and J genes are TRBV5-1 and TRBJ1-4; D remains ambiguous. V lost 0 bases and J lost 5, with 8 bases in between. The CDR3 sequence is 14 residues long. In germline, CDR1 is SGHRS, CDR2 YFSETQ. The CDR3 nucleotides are TGCGCCAGCAGCTTGGAGTGGCGGAATGAAAAACTGTTTTTT. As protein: CASSLEWRNEKLFF.

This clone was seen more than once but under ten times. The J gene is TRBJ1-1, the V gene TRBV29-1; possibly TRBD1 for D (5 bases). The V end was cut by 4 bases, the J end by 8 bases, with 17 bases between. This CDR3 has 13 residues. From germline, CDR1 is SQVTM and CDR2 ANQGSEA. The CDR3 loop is CSVAQATDGEAFF. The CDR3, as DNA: TGCAGCGTTGCACAGGCGACGGATGGCGAAGCTTTCTTT.

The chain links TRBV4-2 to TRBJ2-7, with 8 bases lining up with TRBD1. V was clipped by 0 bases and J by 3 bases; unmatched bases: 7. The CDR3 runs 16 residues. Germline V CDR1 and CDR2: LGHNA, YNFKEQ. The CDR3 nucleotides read TGTGCCAGCAGCCAAGATTGGGGACAGGAGAACTACGAGCAGTACTTC. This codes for CASSQDWGQENYEQYF.

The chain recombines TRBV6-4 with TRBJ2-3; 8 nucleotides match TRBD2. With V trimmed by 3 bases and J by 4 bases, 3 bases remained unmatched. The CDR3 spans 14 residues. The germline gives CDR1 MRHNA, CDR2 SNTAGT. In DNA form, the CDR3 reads TGTGCCAGCAGTGAAGCGGGGGAGGCAGATACGCAGTATTTT. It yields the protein CASSEAGEADTQYF.

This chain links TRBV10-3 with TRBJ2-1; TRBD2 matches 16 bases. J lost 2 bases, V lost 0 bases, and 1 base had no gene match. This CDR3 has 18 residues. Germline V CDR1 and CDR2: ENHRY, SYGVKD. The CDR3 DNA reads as TGTGCCATCAGTGAGTCGGGACTAGCGGGGGGGACCTACAATGAGCAGTTCTTC. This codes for CAISESGLAGGTYNEQFF.

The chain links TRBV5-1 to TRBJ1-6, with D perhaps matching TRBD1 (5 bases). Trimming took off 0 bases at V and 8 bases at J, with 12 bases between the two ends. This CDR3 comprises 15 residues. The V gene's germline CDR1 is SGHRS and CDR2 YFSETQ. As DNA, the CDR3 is TGCGCCAGCAGCTTGGGACAGCCTAGGGATTCACCCCTCCACTTT. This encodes CASSLGQPRDSPLHF.

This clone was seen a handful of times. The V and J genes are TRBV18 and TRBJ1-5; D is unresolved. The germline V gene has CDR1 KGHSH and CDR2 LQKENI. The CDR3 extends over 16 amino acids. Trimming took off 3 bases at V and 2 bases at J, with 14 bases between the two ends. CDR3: CASSPAGLRGNQPQHF. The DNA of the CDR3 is TGTGCCAGCTCACCGGCAGGCCTGAGGGGCAATCAGCCCCAGCATTTT.

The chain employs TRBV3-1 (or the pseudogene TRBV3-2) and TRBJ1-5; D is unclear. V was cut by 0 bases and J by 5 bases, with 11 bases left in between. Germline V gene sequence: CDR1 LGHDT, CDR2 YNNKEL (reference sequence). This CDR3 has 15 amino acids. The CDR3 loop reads CASSQDLGEYQPQHF. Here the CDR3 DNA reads TGTGCCAGCAGCCAAGATCTCGGAGAGTATCAGCCCCAGCATTTT.

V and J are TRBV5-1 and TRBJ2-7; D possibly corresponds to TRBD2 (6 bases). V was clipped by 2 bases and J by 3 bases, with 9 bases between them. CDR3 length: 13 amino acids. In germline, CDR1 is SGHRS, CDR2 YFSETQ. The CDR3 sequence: CASSLSGLYEQYF. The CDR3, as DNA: TGCGCCAGCAGCTTAAGCGGGCTCTACGAGCAGTACTTC.

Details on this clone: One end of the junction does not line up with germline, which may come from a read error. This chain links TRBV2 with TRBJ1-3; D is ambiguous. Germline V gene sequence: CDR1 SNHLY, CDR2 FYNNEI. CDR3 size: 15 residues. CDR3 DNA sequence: TGTGCCAGCAGTGAAGGAGATGGGCGGACCTACACTATATATTTT. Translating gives CASSEGDGRTYTIYF.

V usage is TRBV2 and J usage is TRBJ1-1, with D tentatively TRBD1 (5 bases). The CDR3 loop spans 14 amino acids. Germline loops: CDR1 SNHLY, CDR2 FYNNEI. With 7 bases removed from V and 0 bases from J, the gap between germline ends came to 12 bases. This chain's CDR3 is CASMGGTMNTEAFF. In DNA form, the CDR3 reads TGTGCCAGCATGGGGGGGACGATGAACACTGAAGCTTTCTTT.

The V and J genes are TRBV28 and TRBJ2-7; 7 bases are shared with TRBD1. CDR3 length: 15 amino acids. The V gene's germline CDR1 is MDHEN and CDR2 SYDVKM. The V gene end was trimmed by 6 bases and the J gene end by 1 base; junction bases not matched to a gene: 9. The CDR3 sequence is CASRPPGQISYEQYF. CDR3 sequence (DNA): TGTGCCAGCAGGCCTCCGGGACAGATTTCCTACGAGCAGTACTTC.

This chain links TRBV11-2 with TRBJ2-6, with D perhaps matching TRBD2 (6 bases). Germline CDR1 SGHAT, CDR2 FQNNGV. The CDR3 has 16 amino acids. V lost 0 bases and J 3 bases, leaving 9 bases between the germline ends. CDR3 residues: CASSLDWGGGANVLTF. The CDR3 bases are TGTGCCAGCAGCTTAGATTGGGGAGGTGGGGCCAACGTCCTGACTTTC.

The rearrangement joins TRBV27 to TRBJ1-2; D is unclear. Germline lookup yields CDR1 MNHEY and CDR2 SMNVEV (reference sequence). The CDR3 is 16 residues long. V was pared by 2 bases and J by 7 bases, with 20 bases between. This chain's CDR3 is CASSLGRSQIWGGYTF. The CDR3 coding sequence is TGTGCCAGCAGTTTAGGCAGGAGTCAGATATGGGGTGGCTACACCTTC.

The CDR3 is CASSYRELLHF. The CDR3 nucleotides read TGTGCCAGCAGTTATAGGGAGCTCCTCCACTTT. This chain connects TRBV6-2 or TRBV6-3 to TRBJ1-6; the D is unclear. The CDR3 sequence is 11 residues long. The ends were cut back, 3 bases at V and 15 bases at J, with 9 bases in the middle. Germline V gene lookup returns CDR1 MNHEY and CDR2 SVGEGT.